This T cell receptor (beta chain) was observed in a study of shared clonotypes between healthy human individuals. Study as a whole: Three plates each covered CD4 naive and memory; CD8 naive two, CD8 memory one.

With 6 bases removed from V and 2 bases from J, the gap between germline ends came to 13 bases. CDR1 and CDR2 from the germline V gene are MNHEY and SVGAGI. CDR3 length: 15 residues. Only in-frame clones appear in the TCRdb table, and some are missing; sequencing was by immunoSEQ multiplex PCR. Among about 2.2 million clones listed, approximately 94% were seen once. The naive CD8 subset, CD45RO-negative cells positively selected for CCR7, excluded terminally differentiated effector memory CD45RA+ cells. The rearrangement uses TRBV6-5 and TRBJ2-2, with D possibly called TRBD1 or TRBD2 (5 bases each). The sample consisted of naive CD8+ T cells from PBMCs. This TCR was recovered from a man between 18 and 35 years old in good health. Some clones in this sample may be carry-over from other donors' samples. In DNA form, the CDR3 reads TGTGCCAGCAGCCCCGGGACCTACAACACCGGGGAGCTGTTTTTT. Its protein is CASSPGTYNTGELFF.